These T cell receptor beta chains were read from a single sample in a study of T cell responses to AZD1222 COVID-19 vaccine. TCRdb's table, derived via immunoSEQ multiplex PCR, lists solely in-frame clones and lacks some. The data hold roughly 140,000 clones, with about 91% observed a single time. The input for sequencing was peripheral blood, taken on day 0 of MenACWY control vaccination. The receptors come from an adult in good health. The CDR3 runs from the conserved cysteine through the conserved F or W. The D gene is left open where the match is weak. Part of the rows lack a size; the others show once, few, many or a class for expanded clones.

D gene,clone size,J gene,V gene,CDR3 protein,CDR3 DNA
-,-,TRBJ2-7,TRBV6-6,CASSYAAEQYF,TGTGCCAGCAGTTACGCGGCAGAGCAGTACTTC
-,-,TRBJ2-1,TRBV9,CASSPHGSNNEQFF,TGTGCCAGCAGCCCCCACGGTAGTAACAATGAGCAGTTCTTC
TRBD1,-,TRBJ1-2,TRBV6-5,CATLPGGNNYGYTF,TGTGCCACCCTCCCAGGGGGCAACAACTATGGCTACACCTTC
TRBD2,-,TRBJ2-1,TRBV24-1,CATSSGSGDNEQFF,TGTGCCACCAGTAGCGGGAGTGGGGACAATGAGCAGTTCTTC
-,-,TRBJ1-2,TRBV4-2,CASSRPDPGETGLYGYTF,TGTGCCAGCAGCCGCCCCGACCCGGGGGAGACAGGCCTCTATGGCTACACCTTC
-,-,TRBJ1-1,TRBV11-3,CASSSDVAPEAFF,TGTGCCAGCAGTTCGGACGTGGCCCCTGAAGCTTTCTTT
-,-,TRBJ1-3,TRBV19,CASSTSKLLSSPGNTIYF,TGTGCCAGTAGTACCTCCAAACTGCTGAGCTCGCCTGGAAACACCATATATTTT
-,-,TRBJ2-4,TRBV28,CASSYASGQGGDIQYF,TGTGCCAGCAGTTACGCCTCCGGGCAGGGGGGGGACATTCAGTACTTC
TRBD1,-,TRBJ1-2,TRBV28,CASIGGGRGDYGYTF,TGTGCCAGCATCGGAGGGGGCCGGGGTGACTATGGCTACACCTTC
-,-,TRBJ2-6,TRBV19,CASSWDRKGGSGANVLTF,TGTGCCAGTTCCTGGGACCGGAAAGGTGGGTCTGGGGCCAACGTCCTGACTTTC
-,-,TRBJ1-3,TRBV5-1,CASSLGQGANTIYF,TGCGCCAGCAGCTTGGGGCAGGGTGCGAACACCATATATTTT
-,-,TRBJ1-1,TRBV30,CAWSPSRNTEAFF,TGTGCCTGGAGCCCATCTAGGAACACTGAAGCTTTCTTT
-,-,TRBJ2-7,TRBV19,CASSFIGTAPEQYF,TGTGCCAGTAGTTTCATCGGGACGGCCCCAGAGCAGTACTTC
TRBD2,-,TRBJ2-1,TRBV5-1,CASSLSSGRARDEQFF,TGCGCCAGCAGCTTGAGTAGCGGGAGAGCTCGGGATGAGCAGTTCTTC
-,-,TRBJ1-5,TRBV12-3/TRBV12-4,CASSFQASSPQHF,TGTGCCAGCAGTTTCCAAGCGTCGTCTCCCCAGCATTTT
-,-,TRBJ2-6,TRBV11-2,CASSLSLSRLSGANVLTF,TGTGCCAGCAGCCTCAGCCTATCCCGTCTTTCTGGGGCCAACGTCCTGACTTTC
-,-,TRBJ1-4,TRBV14,CASSHFRVANEKLFF,TGTGCCAGCAGCCATTTCCGAGTGGCTAATGAAAAACTGTTTTTT
-,-,TRBJ1-1,TRBV4-2,CASSQGHNTEAFF,TGTGCCAGCAGCCAAGGACATAACACTGAAGCTTTCTTT
-,few,TRBJ1-1,TRBV6-5,CASSLDGQNTEAFF,TGTGCCAGCTCCCTGGACGGACAGAACACTGAAGCTTTCTTT
-,-,TRBJ1-1,TRBV18,CASSPREGGDTEAFF,TGTGCCAGCTCACCAAGGGAGGGTGGGGACACTGAAGCTTTCTTT
-,-,TRBJ1-2,TRBV6-2/TRBV6-3,CASSKPGETGDLYGYTF,TGTGCCAGCAGTAAGCCTGGGGAGACAGGAGATTTGTATGGCTACACCTTC
-,few,TRBJ2-2,TRBV5-1,CASTPTKVAGTGELFF,TGCGCCAGCACGCCCACTAAGGTAGCAGGGACCGGGGAGCTGTTTTTT
-,-,TRBJ2-7,TRBV21-1,CASRPDGVYEQYF,TGTGCCAGCAGACCTGACGGAGTCTACGAGCAGTACTTC
TRBD2,-,TRBJ2-2,TRBV18,CASSLGLAGDTGELFF,TGTGCCAGCTCACTCGGACTAGCGGGAGACACCGGGGAGCTGTTTTTT
TRBD1,-,TRBJ1-6,TRBV2,CASSEATGSDSPLHF,TGTGCCAGCAGTGAAGCGACAGGGTCAGATTCACCCCTCCACTTT
TRBD2,-,TRBJ2-1,TRBV3-1/TRBV3-2,CASSRQLAGGPNEQFF,TGTGCCAGCAGCCGCCAACTAGCGGGGGGGCCCAATGAGCAGTTCTTC
-,-,TRBJ1-1,TRBV11-3,CASSLDQWAEAFF,TGTGCCAGCAGCTTAGATCAATGGGCAGAAGCTTTCTTT
-,-,TRBJ1-1,TRBV7-2,CASSFTNQGGAFF,TGTGCCAGCAGTTTTACGAATCAGGGTGGCGCTTTCTTT
TRBD1,few,TRBJ1-6,TRBV18,CASSLKRTGALDSPLHF,TGTGCCAGCTCCCTCAAAAGGACAGGGGCGCTGGATTCACCCCTCCACTTT
-,-,TRBJ1-1,TRBV9,CASSVDSNTEAFF,TGTGCCAGCAGCGTAGACTCTAACACTGAAGCTTTCTTT
-,-,TRBJ1-2,TRBV4-1,CASSHPGRANYGYTF,TGCGCCAGCAGCCATCCAGGGCGAGCTAACTATGGCTACACCTTC
-,-,TRBJ2-7,TRBV5-6,CASSLASGQYF,TGTGCCAGCAGCTTGGCTTCAGGGCAGTACTTC
-,once,TRBJ1-1,TRBV7-9,CASAVRFNTEAFF,TGTGCCAGCGCGGTGAGGTTCAACACTGAAGCTTTCTTT
TRBD1,-,TRBJ2-7,TRBV5-6,CASSFTDRAYEQYF,TGTGCCAGCAGCTTTACTGACAGGGCCTACGAGCAGTACTTC
-,-,TRBJ1-3,TRBV11-1,CASTRGHTDSGNTIYF,TGTGCCAGCACCCGGGGCCACACCGACTCTGGAAACACCATATATTTT
-,-,TRBJ1-2,TRBV27,CASSPRGARVYTF,TGTGCCAGCAGTCCCCGGGGGGCTCGGGTATACACCTTC
TRBD2,-,TRBJ2-7,TRBV19,CASTLAGGPYEQYF,TGTGCCAGTACCTTAGCGGGGGGGCCTTACGAGCAGTACTTC
TRBD1,-,TRBJ1-2,TRBV9,CASSDNRGNYGYTF,TGTGCCAGCAGCGACAACAGGGGAAACTATGGCTACACCTTC
TRBD2,once,TRBJ2-7,TRBV29-1,CSGWAAGFHEQYF,TGCAGTGGTTGGGCAGCGGGGTTTCACGAGCAGTACTTC
-,-,TRBJ2-6,TRBV3-1/TRBV3-2,CASSSRGVGANVLTF,TGTGCCAGCAGCTCACGAGGGGTCGGGGCCAACGTCCTGACTTTC
TRBD1,-,TRBJ1-2,TRBV2,CAVGGQVAYGYTF,TGTGCCGTGGGGGGACAGGTTGCCTATGGCTACACCTTC
TRBD1,-,TRBJ2-1,TRBV19,CASSISPAAGTGSYNEQFF,TGTGCCAGTAGTATCTCCCCAGCGGCCGGGACAGGGTCCTACAATGAGCAGTTCTTC
TRBD1,-,TRBJ2-7,TRBV7-9,CASSFWTGWDEQYF,TGTGCCAGCAGCTTCTGGACAGGGTGGGACGAGCAGTACTTC
TRBD1,once,TRBJ1-1,TRBV5-1,CASSAGTEGTEAFF,TGCGCCAGCAGTGCCGGGACAGAGGGCACTGAAGCTTTCTTT
-,-,TRBJ2-7,TRBV4-3,CASSQGPGAVQYF,TGCGCCAGCAGCCAAGGTCCCGGGGCAGTGCAGTACTTC
-,-,TRBJ2-7,TRBV28,CATLEGREQYF,TGTGCCACCTTAGAGGGGCGTGAGCAGTACTTC
-,-,TRBJ1-1,TRBV20-1,CSAYRDEAFF,TGCAGCGCATACAGGGATGAAGCTTTCTTT
-,-,TRBJ1-2,TRBV7-2,CASSLARYGYTF,TGTGCCAGCAGCTTAGCCAGATATGGCTACACCTTC
-,once,TRBJ2-2,TRBV7-2,CASSLGRLANTGELFF,TGTGCCAGCAGCTTAGGTCGCCTAGCGAACACCGGGGAGCTGTTTTTT
-,-,TRBJ1-2,TRBV9,CASRAVNYGYTF,TGTGCCAGCAGGGCGGTGAACTATGGCTACACCTTC
TRBD2,-,TRBJ2-3,TRBV27,CASSPTSGGLADTQYF,TGTGCCAGCAGCCCTACTAGCGGGGGGCTGGCAGATACGCAGTATTTT
-,-,TRBJ1-5,TRBV27,CASSFRVGNQPQHF,TGTGCCAGCAGTTTCAGGGTAGGCAATCAGCCCCAGCATTTT
-,-,TRBJ1-4,TRBV28,CASRIIRETNEKLFF,TGTGCCAGCAGGATTATAAGGGAAACTAATGAAAAACTGTTTTTT
TRBD1,-,TRBJ2-4,TRBV18,CASSQRTGEDIQYF,TGTGCCAGCTCACAGCGGACAGGGGAGGACATTCAGTACTTC
-,few,TRBJ1-6,TRBV10-3,CASREFGDSPLHF,TGTGCCTCAAGGGAATTTGGGGATTCACCCCTCCACTTT
TRBD1,many,TRBJ2-5,TRBV29-1,CSVGGDRGNQETQYF,TGCAGCGTAGGCGGGGACAGGGGCAACCAAGAGACCCAGTACTTC
-,-,TRBJ1-1,TRBV30,CAWTVENTEAFF,TGTGCCTGGACGGTTGAGAACACTGAAGCTTTCTTT